What follows are 15 T cell receptor beta chains derived from one specimen sequenced in a study of neoadjuvant anti-PD-1 for oral cavity cancer. Using immunoSEQ multiplex PCR, the repertoire was profiled, and TCRdb retains in-frame clones only, with some absent. The top ten hold just under 6.5% of the sample, which has thousands of clones, 50% to 75% seen once. The source material was tumor tissue, sampled before nivolumab (anti-PD-1) treatment. Receptors were obtained from a person aged 35-79 years with oral cavity squamous cell carcinoma.

This chain joins TRBV6-5 and TRBJ1-4; D is perhaps TRBD1 (6 bases). Deletions cut 7 bases from V and 3 bases from J, with 12 bases between. Germline V gives CDR1 MNHEY, CDR2 SVGAGI. This CDR3 is built from 14 residues. CDR3 sequence: CASKAGHSNEKLFF. CDR3 coding DNA: TGTGCCAGCAAGGCGGGACATTCTAATGAAAAACTGTTTTTT.

This clone was seen a handful of times. The CDR3: CASSLVSAGGLDTQYF. For the CDR3, the DNA is TGTGCCAGCAGCTTAGTGTCAGCGGGAGGGTTAGATACGCAGTATTTT. The chain employs TRBV7-3 and TRBJ2-3, with 10 bases matching TRBD2. The CDR3 length is 16 residues. Germline lookup yields CDR1 SGHTA and CDR2 FQGTGA. V trimming: 2 bases; J trimming: 5 bases; junction bases outside the gene matches: 7.

The rearrangement links TRBV10-3 to TRBJ1-1; D not resolved. This CDR3 has 14 amino acids. Deletions cut 4 bases from V and 1 base from J, with 10 bases between. Germline CDR1 reads ENHRY; CDR2 reads SYGVKD. This CDR3 reads CAISAGGANTEAFF. CDR3 DNA: TGTGCCATCAGTGCCGGAGGAGCGAACACTGAAGCTTTCTTT.

The chain joins TRBV5-4 to TRBJ2-2; D not resolved. Trimming shortened V by 2 bases and J by 1 base, and 9 bases separated the two germline ends. Germline V CDR1 and CDR2: SGHNT, YYREEE (reference sequence). CDR3 size: 15 residues. CDR3 region: CASSFLRVNTGELFF. The CDR3 DNA reads TGTGCCAGCAGCTTTCTAAGGGTGAACACCGGGGAGCTGTTTTTT.

The chain uses TRBV4-1 and TRBJ2-1; D unclear. CDR3 length: 14 amino acids. Looked up from germline, CDR1 is MGHRA and CDR2 is YSYEKL. The V and J ends lost 4 bases and 5 bases respectively, with 12 bases between them. CDR3 coding DNA: TGCGCCAGCAGCCGAGAGTGGCCCCACAATGAGCAGTTCTTC. The encoded protein is CASSREWPHNEQFF.

The genes are TRBV4-1 and TRBJ2-7; no firm D call. This CDR3 spans 14 amino acids. Trimming removed 0 bases from V and 4 bases from J, with 10 bases in between. Germline V gives CDR1 MGHRA, CDR2 YSYEKL. In DNA, the CDR3 is TGCGCCAGCAGCCAAGAATCCCATCAATACGAGCAGTACTTC. It specifies CASSQESHQYEQYF.

The chain recombines TRBV7-9 with TRBJ1-3; 8 nucleotides match TRBD1. This CDR3 has 15 amino acids. The V gene end was trimmed by 5 bases and the J gene end by 0 bases; junction bases not matched to a gene: 3. Germline V gene sequence: CDR1 SEHNR, CDR2 FQNEAQ (reference sequence). CDR3 sequence (DNA): TGTGCCAGCAGCCGACAGGGGTTCTCTGGAAACACCATATATTTT. The encoded protein is CASSRQGFSGNTIYF.

The rearrangement uses TRBV6-1 and TRBJ1-3, with 10 bases fitting TRBD1. This CDR3 has 16 residues. Germline loops: CDR1 MNHNS, CDR2 SASEGT. The V gene end was trimmed by 3 bases and the J gene end by 4 bases; junction bases not matched to a gene: 6. CDR3 sequence reads: CASSDAGTGVGNTIYF. Here the CDR3 DNA reads TGTGCCAGCAGTGACGCCGGGACAGGGGTAGGAAACACCATATATTTT.

The J gene is TRBJ1-5, the V gene TRBV5-4; the match to TRBD1 covers 9 bases. The germline CDR1 and CDR2 sequences are SGHNT and YYREEE (reference sequence). The CDR3 consists of 16 residues. The V segment lost 2 bases and the J segment 3 bases; nucleotides outside the gene matches: 6. CDR3 region: CASSFSGTGPNQPQHF. CDR3 nucleotides: TGTGCCAGCAGCTTTTCAGGGACAGGGCCCAATCAGCCCCAGCATTTT. Filled out from reference TRBV5-4 and TRBJ1-5, the complete variable domain reads ETGVTQSPTHLIKTRGQQVTLRCSSQSGHNTVSWYQQALGQGPQFIFQYYREEENGRGNFPPRFSGLQFPNYSSELNVNALELDDSALYLCASSFSGTGPNQPQHFGDGTRLSIL.

This sequence joins TRBV12-5 and TRBJ2-5, with D unresolved. Germline V lookup: CDR1 LGHNT, CDR2 FRNRAP. CDR3 size: 15 residues. The V end lost 3 bases, the J end lost 5 bases, and 16 bases lay between the germline ends. The CDR3 is CASGLDLGPRETQYF. The CDR3 coding sequence is TGTGCTAGTGGTTTAGATCTCGGACCTAGGGAGACCCAGTACTTC.

The chain recombines TRBV5-8 with TRBJ1-2, with TRBD1 matching over 7 bases. The CDR3 runs 14 residues. Germline CDR1 and CDR2: SGHTS and YDEGEE. J was trimmed by 7 bases and V by 0 bases; bases with no gene match: 6. CDR3: CASSLEQGVGGYTF. The CDR3 DNA reads TGTGCCAGCAGCTTGGAGCAGGGGGTGGGTGGCTACACCTTC.

This clone has just a few counts. This chain uses TRBV28 with TRBJ1-6, with 9 bases fitting TRBD1. The CDR3 runs 14 residues. CDR1 and CDR2 (germline): MDHEN, SYDVKM. V trimming: 10 bases; J trimming: 12 bases; junction bases outside the gene matches: 13. The CDR3 region is CATSIGQGLRPLHF. The CDR3 region has the DNA TGTGCCACCTCTATAGGACAGGGGCTAAGACCCCTCCACTTT.

In this sample, this clone turned up a few times. The J gene is TRBJ1-2, the V gene TRBV7-3; D unresolved. Trimming left V 1 base short and J 8 bases short, with 5 bases between. Germline V lookup: CDR1 SGHTA, CDR2 FQGTGA. The CDR3 is 11 residues long. The CDR3 protein is CASSLIVGYTF. CDR3 nucleotides: TGTGCCAGCAGCTTAATTGTAGGCTACACCTTC.

This chain uses TRBV19 with TRBJ2-2, with D perhaps TRBD2 (6 bases). Trimming removed 6 bases at V and 3 bases at J, with 11 bases between. The CDR3 totals 14 residues. Germline V gives CDR1 LNHDA, CDR2 SQIVND (reference sequence). In DNA form, the CDR3 reads TGTGCCAGTAGGGGGAGGACACACACCGGGGAGCTGTTTTTT. It translates to CASRGRTHTGELFF.

V is TRBV11-2 and J is TRBJ2-7; a weak D match, TRBD1 (6 bases). Between the trimmed V and J ends, which lost 5 bases and 3 bases, there was a span of 11 bases. CDR3 length equals 13 residues. CDR1 and CDR2 (germline): SGHAT, FQNNGV. The CDR3 region is CASSRTALYEQYF. The CDR3 DNA follows: TGTGCCAGCAGCCGGACAGCCCTCTACGAGCAGTACTTC. The variable domain in full, completed from reference TRBV11-2 and TRBJ2-7, reads EAGVAQSPRYKIIEKRQSVAFWCNPISGHATLYWYQQILGQGPKLLIQFQNNGVVDDSQLPKDRFSAERLKGVDSTLKIQPAKLEDSAVYLCASSRTALYEQYFGPGTRLTVT.